A single sample is the source of the 29 T cell receptor beta chains below, sequenced in a study of long-term antiretroviral therapy in people with HIV. This was the immunoSEQ v3.0 assay at survey level. Assay used: immunoSEQ multiplex PCR; TCRdb lists only in-frame clones, some missing. This sample has 20,000 to 25,000 clones, with around 89% found just once. This material consisted of unsorted PBMCs, taken 2.3 years after starting antiretroviral therapy. All receptors come from a man in his 60s with HIV.

The chain has TRBV5-6 and TRBJ2-1; 11 bases agree with TRBD2. Germline CDR1 reads SGHDT; CDR2 reads YYEEEE. V lost 3 bases and J lost 8; bases outside the gene matches: 7. The CDR3 is 15 amino acids. CDR3 protein: CASSSGLAGLHEQFF. The CDR3 DNA follows: TGTGCCAGCAGCTCCGGACTAGCGGGTCTCCATGAGCAGTTCTTC.

The genes are TRBV5-1 and TRBJ2-1, with 16 bases lining up with TRBD2. The junction had 8 bases not matched to a gene; V was cut back by 4 bases and J by 7 bases. The CDR3 runs 17 residues. Germline V lookup: CDR1 SGHRS, CDR2 YFSETQ. CDR3 nucleotide sequence: TGCGCCAGCAGCCCGGGGACTAGCGGGAGGGTAGGGAATGAGCAGTTCTTC. The encoded protein is CASSPGTSGRVGNEQFF.

The chain carries TRBV20-1 and TRBJ1-5, with D unresolved. The CDR3 sequence is 11 residues long. Per the germline V gene, CDR1 is DFQATT and CDR2 is SNEGSKA (reference sequence). Trimming shortened V by 3 bases and J by 7 bases, and 7 bases separated the two germline ends. For the CDR3, the DNA is TGCAGTGCTAGCGACAACCAGCCCCAGCATTTT. Translation gives CSASDNQPQHF.

This clone was seen only once. This chain joins TRBV18 and TRBJ1-5, with D hard to call. CDR3 length: 17 residues. Germline V gene sequence: CDR1 KGHSH, CDR2 LQKENI. V was pared by 3 bases and J by 3 bases, with 18 bases between. CDR3 protein: CASSPRPATPDNQPQHF. The DNA for the CDR3 is TGTGCCAGCTCACCCCGACCCGCCACACCCGACAATCAGCCCCAGCATTTT.

This chain links TRBV9 with TRBJ1-1; D not resolved. The germline V gene has CDR1 SGDLS and CDR2 YYNGEE. This CDR3 has 15 amino acids. The ends were cut back, 0 bases at V and 1 base at J, with 10 bases in the middle. CDR3 region: CASSVDGRWNTEAFF. The CDR3 nucleotides read TGTGCCAGCAGCGTAGATGGGAGATGGAACACTGAAGCTTTCTTT.

This chain joins TRBV7-9 and TRBJ2-3; tentative D call: TRBD1 (5 bases). Trimming took off 3 bases at V and 3 bases at J, with 10 bases between the two ends. The CDR3 has 14 amino acids. Germline-derived CDR1 and CDR2 are SEHNR and FQNEAQ (reference sequence). The CDR3 here is CASSFARVTDTQYF. CDR3 DNA: TGTGCCAGCAGCTTCGCCAGGGTGACAGATACGCAGTATTTT.

The chain recombines TRBV10-3 with TRBJ2-3; D is ambiguous. V was cut by 1 base and J by 5 bases, with 4 bases left in between. The germline gives CDR1 ENHRY, CDR2 SYGVKD. The CDR3 spans 12 residues. CDR3 region: CAISEYRDTQYF. The CDR3 bases are TGTGCCATCAGTGAGTACCGAGATACGCAGTATTTT.

The chain joins TRBV10-3 to TRBJ2-7; TRBD1 is a possible D gene (6 bases). From germline, CDR1 is ENHRY and CDR2 SYGVKD. V was clipped by 2 bases and J by 6 bases, with 11 bases between them. The CDR3 covers 13 residues. CDR3 sequence reads: CAISEGSGAEQYF. The CDR3 DNA is TGTGCCATCAGTGAGGGGTCAGGGGCCGAGCAGTACTTC.

J is TRBJ2-3 and V is TRBV11-2; TRBD2 matches 8 bases. CDR3 length equals 14 residues. Germline V lookup: CDR1 SGHAT, CDR2 FQNNGV. V dropped 8 bases and J dropped 2; count of bases not matched to a gene: 6. CDR3 DNA sequence: TGTGCCAGCGGGCGGGGGGCACTCACAGATACGCAGTATTTT. It codes for CASGRGALTDTQYF.

The rearrangement links TRBV7-2 to TRBJ2-7; unclear D gene. Germline V gene data show CDR1 as SGHTA and CDR2 as FQGNSA. V was shortened by 4 bases and J by 2 bases, with 15 bases between the two germline ends. The CDR3 is 15 amino acids. The CDR3 DNA reads as TGTGCCAGCAGCTCGATGGGCAAGTGGGCCTACGAGCAGTACTTC. Translation: CASSSMGKWAYEQYF.

The chain carries TRBV5-1 and TRBJ2-2; the D is unclear. This CDR3 region has 15 residues. Trimming cost V 0 bases and J 1 base, with 7 bases left between them. Germline values: CDR1 SGHRS, CDR2 YFSETQ. Here the CDR3 reads CASSLVAVNTGELFF. CDR3 coding DNA: TGCGCCAGCAGCTTGGTCGCGGTGAACACCGGGGAGCTGTTTTTT.

This chain links TRBV15 with TRBJ1-5; tentatively, D is TRBD1 (5 bases). This CDR3 spans 17 amino acids. Germline V CDR1 and CDR2: LNHNV, YYDKDF (reference sequence). V gave up 1 base and J gave up 2 bases, with 15 bases separating them. CDR3 in DNA: TGTGCCACCAGCAGAGGGGGGAATAGTGCGGGCAATCAGCCCCAGCATTTT. Protein product: CATSRGGNSAGNQPQHF.

A single count supports this clone. V usage is TRBV7-3 and J usage is TRBJ1-1, with D tentatively TRBD1 (6 bases). CDR1 is SGHTA, CDR2 FQGTGA, per germline. Trimming stripped 4 bases from V and 2 bases from J, with 17 bases between. The CDR3 has 16 amino acids. CDR3 DNA sequence: TGTGCCAGCAGCTCTGGCGGGGGACAAATCAACACTGAAGCTTTCTTT. This codes for CASSSGGGQINTEAFF.

This clone was seen a single time. This chain links TRBV7-2 with TRBJ2-7; the D is unclear. V was clipped by 2 bases and J by 0 bases, with 2 bases between them. The CDR3 is made up of 12 amino acids. Germline V gene lookup returns CDR1 SGHTA and CDR2 FQGNSA. The CDR3 protein is CASSLPSYEQYF. CDR3 nucleotide sequence: TGTGCCAGCAGCTTACCCTCCTACGAGCAGTACTTC.

This chain uses TRBV11-1 with TRBJ2-2; D perhaps matches TRBD2 (6 bases). From germline, CDR1 is SGHAT and CDR2 FQDESV (reference sequence). The CDR3 is made up of 16 amino acids. V lost 3 bases, J lost 4 bases, and 15 bases lay in between. The CDR3 protein is CASSLGVAEGTGELFF. The DNA of the CDR3 is TGTGCCAGCAGCTTGGGGGTAGCGGAAGGCACCGGGGAGCTGTTTTTT.

This chain joins TRBV19 and TRBJ1-5; D might be TRBD1 (5 bases). CDR1 LNHDA and CDR2 SQIVND come from the germline V gene (reference sequence). The CDR3 runs 14 residues. Trimming shortened V by 2 bases and J by 4 bases, and 9 bases separated the two germline ends. CDR3 DNA: TGTGCCAGTAGTATACAGGGACCGAATCAGCCCCAGCATTTT. As protein: CASSIQGPNQPQHF.

The CDR3 nucleotides read TGTGCCAGCACCCCATGGCGGACAGGGGTTGAAGAGCAGTACTTC. Its protein product is CASTPWRTGVEEQYF. The gene calls are TRBV28 and TRBJ2-7; TRBD1 aligns across 9 bases. The CDR3 is 15 amino acids. The germline gives CDR1 MDHEN, CDR2 SYDVKM. Trimming took 7 bases from V and 7 from J; bases not matched to a gene: 14. Full variable domain (remainder filled in from reference TRBV28 and TRBJ2-7): DVKVTQSSRYLVKRTGEKVFLECVQDMDHENMFWYRQDPGLGLRLIYFSYDVKMKEKGDIPEGYSVSREKKERFSLILESASTNQTSMYLCASTPWRTGVEEQYFGPGTRLTVT.

The genes are TRBV7-3 and TRBJ2-1, with 9 bases fitting TRBD2. Germline CDR1 and CDR2: SGHTA and FQGTGA. Trimming cost V 1 base and J 3 bases; bases outside gene matches: 1. The CDR3 length is 15 residues. As DNA, the CDR3 is TGTGCCAGCAGCTTAATAGCGGGAGTCTACAATGAGCAGTTCTTC. Its translation is CASSLIAGVYNEQFF.

On this clone: At one end, the junction sequence differs from germline, possibly due to a read error. The CDR3: CASSLHPSSHEQYF. CDR3 coding DNA: TGTGCCAGCAGTTTACATCCCTCCTCCCACGAGCAGTACTTC. The rearrangement joins TRBV28 to TRBJ2-7; D unresolved. The CDR3 is made up of 14 amino acids. Germline V CDR1 and CDR2: MDHEN, SYDVKM.

The chain employs TRBV30 and TRBJ2-2; a possible D gene is TRBD2 (5 bases). Trimming pared 5 bases from V and 6 bases from J, leaving 13 bases between. This CDR3 is 13 amino acids long. Germline V gives CDR1 GTSNPN, CDR2 SVGIG (reference sequence). Here the CDR3 DNA reads TGTGCCTGGGATCCAGGAGGCTCCGGGGAGCTGTTTTTT. This encodes CAWDPGGSGELFF.

This clone occurred a few times. The chain has TRBV6-1 and TRBJ2-7; the match to TRBD1 covers 11 bases. The CDR3 totals 14 residues. With V trimmed by 4 bases and J by 6 bases, 5 bases remained unmatched. Germline V gene sequence: CDR1 MNHNS, CDR2 SASEGT. The CDR3 DNA reads TGTGCCAGCAGTGGATCCGGGACAGGGGGCGAGCAGTACTTC. Encoded protein: CASSGSGTGGEQYF.

The J gene is TRBJ2-7, the V gene TRBV27, with a weak D call TRBD2 (5 bases). Germline V lookup: CDR1 MNHEY, CDR2 SMNVEV (reference sequence). V lost 1 base and J lost 3, with 22 bases in between. CDR3 length: 18 residues. The CDR3 DNA reads TGTGCCAGCAGTTTATTTTCTTTGGGTCGGGGTGAGGACTACGAGCAGTACTTC. Its protein product is CASSLFSLGRGEDYEQYF.

The chain joins TRBV15 to TRBJ1-4; D is undetermined. The CDR3 loop spans 16 amino acids. Trimming shortened V by 4 bases and J by 3 bases, and 15 bases separated the two germline ends. Germline V gene sequence: CDR1 LNHNV, CDR2 YYDKDF (reference sequence). CDR3 in amino acids: CATSTGPGTPNEKLFF. CDR3 nucleotide sequence: TGTGCCACCAGCACAGGACCGGGAACCCCTAATGAAAAACTGTTTTTT.

This chain links TRBV19 with TRBJ2-7, with D perhaps given as TRBD1 or TRBD2 (5 bases each). This CDR3 is 13 amino acids long. Trimming left V 3 bases short and J 5 bases short, with 11 bases between. Germline-derived CDR1 and CDR2 are LNHDA and SQIVND (reference sequence). The CDR3 coding sequence is TGTGCCAGTAGTATCCAGGGACGGGACGAGCAGTACTTC. This translates into CASSIQGRDEQYF. Full variable domain (rest looked up from reference TRBV19 and TRBJ2-7): DGGITQSPKYLFRKEGQNVTLSCEQNLNHDAMYWYRQDPGQGLRLIYYSQIVNDFQKGDIAEGYSVSREKKESFPLTVTSAQKNPTAFYLCASSIQGRDEQYFGPGTRLTVT.

The table lists this clone with a count of one. The chain joins TRBV18 to TRBJ1-2; TRBD1 might be the D (6 bases). Trimming left V 0 bases short and J 6 bases short, with 8 bases between. The germline V gene has CDR1 KGHSH and CDR2 LQKENI. The CDR3 consists of 13 residues. CDR3 coding DNA: TGTGCCAGCTCACCACCTGGGGGCCATGGCTACACCTTC. As protein: CASSPPGGHGYTF.

This clone was counted once. This chain uses TRBV2 with TRBJ2-1; D might be TRBD1 (6 bases). This CDR3 spans 17 amino acids. Germline V lookup: CDR1 SNHLY, CDR2 FYNNEI. V lost 8 bases and J lost 0, with 20 bases in between. CDR3 coding DNA: TGTGCCAGCGTCGATGGGACATTCGTCGTCTCCTACAATGAGCAGTTCTTC. Residues: CASVDGTFVVSYNEQFF.

V usage is TRBV5-1 and J usage is TRBJ1-1, with 9 bases identical to TRBD1. V lost 0 bases and J lost 8; bases outside the gene matches: 5. The CDR3 extends over 14 amino acids. Germline CDR1 is SGHRS and CDR2 is YFSETQ. The CDR3 bases are TGCGCCAGCAGCTTGGGACAGGGGGGTCGGGAAGCTTTCTTT. Its protein product is CASSLGQGGREAFF. The full variable domain, its missing parts supplied by reference TRBV5-1 and TRBJ1-1, is KAGVTQTPRYLIKTRGQQVTLSCSPISGHRSVSWYQQTPGQGLQFLFEYFSETQRNKGNFPGRFSGRQFSNSRSEMNVSTLELGDSALYLCASSLGQGGREAFFGQGTRLTVV.

The chain's CDR3 is CATKYGTAYEQYF. CDR3 nucleotide sequence: TGTGCCACAAAATACGGGACAGCATACGAGCAGTACTTC. The chain joins TRBV5-8 to TRBJ2-7; 7 bases map to TRBD1. With V trimmed by 9 bases and J by 4 bases, 10 bases remained unmatched. Germline V gives CDR1 SGHTS, CDR2 YDEGEE. This CDR3 region has 13 residues.

The rearrangement links TRBV19 to TRBJ1-1; the D gene is possibly TRBD1 (6 bases). In germline, CDR1 is LNHDA, CDR2 SQIVND (reference sequence). The CDR3 runs to 15 residues. The V end was cut by 7 bases, the J end by 1 base, with 16 bases between. The CDR3 loop reads CASIPYRTANTEAFF. Here the CDR3 DNA reads TGTGCCAGTATCCCCTATAGGACAGCGAACACTGAAGCTTTCTTT.